The entry below gives a single T cell receptor beta chain sequence along with its context. Its antigen is still unknown. The data stem from a study of cytomegalovirus exposure and HLA in healthy donors. Notes on the study in general: Upon later analysis, TCR association rates were observed to vary by HLA locus, being highest for DRB1 and lowest for HLA-C. TCR beta V- and J-gene trimming, according to a later analysis, was linked to a missense DCLRE1C variant. Sequences of the TCR beta chain were said to predict the HLA-A and HLA-B alleles of most subjects accurately.

The PCR was carried out with 60 Vbeta primers and 13 Jbeta primers. Clones were read by immunoSEQ multiplex PCR, and TCRdb kept only the in-frame ones, dropping some. Among 95,000 to 150,000 clones, approximately 66% were seen once, and the ten largest hold 6.5% to 9.5%. Germline lookup yields CDR1 MDHEN and CDR2 SYDVKM. The V segment lost 4 bases and the J segment 5 bases; nucleotides outside the gene matches: 15. The CDR3 is made up of 19 amino acids. Sequencing was performed on PBMCs. This sequence joins TRBV28 and TRBJ2-7; 15 nucleotides line up with TRBD2. This receptor was identified in a woman aged 40 to 50 in good health and CMV-seropositive. The CDR3 DNA follows: TGTGCCAGCAGTTCTAATCCCCGGACTAGCGGGAGGGCCAGCAACGAGCAGTACTTC. This translates into CASSSNPRTSGRASNEQYF. Full variable domain (remainder filled in from reference TRBV28 and TRBJ2-7): DVKVTQSSRYLVKRTGEKVFLECVQDMDHENMFWYRQDPGLGLRLIYFSYDVKMKEKGDIPEGYSVSREKKERFSLILESASTNQTSMYLCASSSNPRTSGRASNEQYFGPGTRLTVT.